Described below is a single T cell receptor (beta chain) sequence and its context. This sample is drawn from a study of blood T cell repertoires in COVID-19. Study details: The United States, Italy and Spain provided the acute and convalescent COVID-19 samples. The analysed material was cDNA or gDNA that came from T cells, B-cell-depleted T cells, or PBMCs.

The table came from immunoSEQ multiplex PCR; TCRdb's copy has only in-frame clones and leaves some out. The sample carries just under 75,000 clones, 65% to 85% recorded once. The CDR3 loop spans 15 amino acids. Losses at the gene ends were 5 bases for V and 6 bases for J; bases not matched to a gene: 8. The germline V gene encodes CDR1 SGHVS and CDR2 FQNEAQ. What was sequenced was peripheral blood. This clonotype was sampled from a man aged 80 or over with active or convalescent COVID-19. This chain uses TRBV7-8 with TRBJ2-1; TRBD2 matches 9 bases. The CDR3 here is CASSAGSGGLNEQFF. CDR3 bases: TGTGCCAGCAGCGCGGGTAGCGGGGGCCTCAATGAGCAGTTCTTC.